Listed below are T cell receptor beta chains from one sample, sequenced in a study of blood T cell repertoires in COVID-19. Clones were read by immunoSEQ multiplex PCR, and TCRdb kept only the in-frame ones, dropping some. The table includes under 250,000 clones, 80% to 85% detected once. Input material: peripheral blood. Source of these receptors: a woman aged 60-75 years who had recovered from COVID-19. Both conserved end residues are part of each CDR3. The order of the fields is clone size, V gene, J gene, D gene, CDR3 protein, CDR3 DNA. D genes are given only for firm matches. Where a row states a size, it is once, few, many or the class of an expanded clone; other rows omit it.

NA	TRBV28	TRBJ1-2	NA	CASSSGVRYGYTF	TGTGCCAGCAGTTCCGGGGTTCGGTATGGCTACACCTTC
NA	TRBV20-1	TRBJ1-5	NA	CSASQGLRGNQPQHF	TGCAGTGCTAGTCAGGGCCTTCGGGGCAATCAGCCCCAGCATTTT
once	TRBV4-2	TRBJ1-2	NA	CASSEPPGSRGYTF	TGTGCCAGCAGCGAACCCCCGGGGTCGAGAGGCTACACCTTC
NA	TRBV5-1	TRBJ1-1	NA	CASKGSGLLNTEAFF	TGCGCCAGCAAGGGGTCGGGACTTTTGAACACTGAAGCTTTCTTT
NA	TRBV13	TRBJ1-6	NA	CASRRGSGNSPLHF	TGTGCCAGCAGGCGTGGTAGTGGTAATTCACCCCTCCACTTT
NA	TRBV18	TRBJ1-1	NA	CASSPSADSNTEAFF	TGTGCCAGCTCACCATCGGCAGACTCGAACACTGAAGCTTTCTTT
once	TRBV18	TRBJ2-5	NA	CASSWAYQETQYF	TGTGCCAGCTCTTGGGCGTACCAAGAGACCCAGTACTTC
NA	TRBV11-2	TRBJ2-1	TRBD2	CASTALAGGLGEQFF	TGTGCCAGCACCGCCCTAGCGGGGGGGCTCGGTGAGCAGTTCTTC
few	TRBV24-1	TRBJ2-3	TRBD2	CATSTSGGAEDTQYF	TGTGCCACCAGTACTAGCGGGGGGGCGGAAGATACGCAGTATTTT
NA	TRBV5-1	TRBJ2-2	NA	CASSPTGPGELFF	TGCGCCAGCAGCCCAACAGGGCCCGGGGAGCTGTTTTTT
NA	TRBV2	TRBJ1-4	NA	CASSRQAEEKLFF	TGTGCCAGCAGCCGACAGGCGGAGGAAAAACTGTTTTTT
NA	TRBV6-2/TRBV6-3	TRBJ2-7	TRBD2	CASSPGLAFYEQYF	TGTGCCAGCAGCCCGGGACTAGCTTTCTACGAGCAGTACTTC
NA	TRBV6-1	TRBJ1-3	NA	CASSEISGNTIYF	TGTGCCAGCAGTGAAATCTCGGGAAACACCATATATTTT
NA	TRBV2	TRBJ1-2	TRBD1	CASRVSGTGPPYGYTF	TGTGCCAGCAGGGTGTCGGGGACAGGGCCTCCCTATGGCTACACCTTC
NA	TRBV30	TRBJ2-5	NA	CAWSVIRETQYF	TGTGCCTGGAGTGTTATTCGAGAGACCCAGTACTTC
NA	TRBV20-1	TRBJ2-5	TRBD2	CSAKSGKTQYF	TGCAGTGCTAAGAGCGGGAAGACCCAGTACTTC
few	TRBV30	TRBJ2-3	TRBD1	CAWSAGTGNTDTQYF	TGTGCCTGGAGTGCCGGGACAGGGAACACAGATACGCAGTATTTT
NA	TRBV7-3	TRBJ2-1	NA	CASSLTGGNYNEQFF	TGTGCCAGCAGCTTAACGGGCGGGAACTACAATGAGCAGTTCTTC
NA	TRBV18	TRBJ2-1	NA	CASSTLEVLYNEQFF	TGTGCCAGCTCCACTCTGGAGGTCCTCTACAATGAGCAGTTCTTC
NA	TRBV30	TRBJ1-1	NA	CAWSGRTEAFF	TGTGCCTGGAGTGGGAGGACTGAAGCTTTCTTT
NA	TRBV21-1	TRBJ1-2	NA	CASSLRFGRRNGYTF	TGTGCCAGCAGTCTCAGGTTTGGAAGGAGGAATGGCTACACCTTC
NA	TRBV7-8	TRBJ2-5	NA	CASSLPGPQETQYF	TGTGCCAGCAGCTTACCAGGGCCTCAAGAGACCCAGTACTTC
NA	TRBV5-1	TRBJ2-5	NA	CASSLGQGGPETQYF	TGCGCCAGCAGCTTGGGGCAGGGCGGTCCGGAGACCCAGTACTTC
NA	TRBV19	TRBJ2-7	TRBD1	CASSHRGSEQYF	TGTGCCAGTAGCCACAGGGGCTCCGAGCAGTACTTC
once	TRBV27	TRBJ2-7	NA	CASSYTGFGEQYF	TGTGCCAGCAGTTATACAGGGTTCGGCGAGCAGTACTTC
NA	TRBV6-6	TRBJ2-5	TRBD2	CASSSLTSGGAETQYF	TGTGCCAGCAGTTCCCTCACTAGCGGGGGGGCCGAGACCCAGTACTTC
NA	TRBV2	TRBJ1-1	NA	CASGRLGGHTEAFF	TGTGCCAGCGGAAGGTTGGGAGGGCACACTGAAGCTTTCTTT
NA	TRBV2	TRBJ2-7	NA	CASKNRESSYEQYF	TGTGCCAGCAAGAACCGGGAAAGCTCCTACGAGCAGTACTTC
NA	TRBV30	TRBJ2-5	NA	CAWRLSQETQYF	TGTGCCTGGAGACTATCCCAAGAGACCCAGTACTTC
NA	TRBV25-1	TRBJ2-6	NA	CATRGQGPSGANVLTF	TGTGCCACCCGGGGTCAGGGGCCATCTGGGGCCAACGTCCTGACTTTC
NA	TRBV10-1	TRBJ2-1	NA	CASSESTLRGALSYNEQFF	TGCGCCAGCAGTGAGTCCACCCTACGGGGGGCCCTCTCCTACAATGAGCAGTTCTTC
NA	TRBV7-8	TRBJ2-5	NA	CASSLEGGTAKETQYF	TGTGCCAGCAGCTTAGAGGGTGGGACTGCAAAAGAGACCCAGTACTTC
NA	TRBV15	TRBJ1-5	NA	CATSRDIGEDNQPQHF	TGTGCCACCAGCAGAGATATAGGTGAGGACAATCAGCCCCAGCATTTT